One T cell receptor (beta chain) is described in this entry. What it binds is unknown. This record belongs to a study of tumor-infiltrating lymphocytes in localized non-small cell lung cancer. Across the study: The cohort mixed smokers and never-smokers, several histologies, and some post-neoadjuvant-chemotherapy samples.

Profiling relied on immunoSEQ multiplex PCR, and the TCRdb table lists in-frame clones only, not all of them. The sample holds about 24,000 clones; under 75% are singletons and the top ten take over 5%. Study observations and caveats: TCR sequencing covered a subset of patients with enough tissue. TCRbeta sequencing showed higher T cell infiltration in tumors than uninvolved lung. Technical variation could not be separated from intratumor heterogeneity here.

The CDR3 is 13 amino acids. From germline, CDR1 is GTSNPN and CDR2 SVGIG (reference sequence). Unmatched junction bases numbered 5, after V lost 3 bases and J lost 4 bases. V gene TRBV30 combines with J gene TRBJ1-2; 7 nucleotides agree with TRBD1. The sequence came from a human donor with non-small cell lung cancer. The sequenced material came from lung tumor tissue. DNA of the CDR3: TGTGCCTGGAGACAACAGGGGACCTATGGCTACACCTTC. This translates into CAWRQQGTYGYTF. Supplemented by reference TRBV30 and TRBJ1-2, the full variable domain reads SQTIHQWPATLVQPVGSPLSLECTVEGTSNPNLYWYRQAAGRGLQLLFYSVGIGQISSEVPQNLSASRPQDRQFILSSKKLLLSDSGFYLCAWRQQGTYGYTFGSGTRLTVV.